The 11 T cell receptor beta chains below all came from one sample that was sequenced in a study of cytomegalovirus exposure and HLA in healthy donors. The PCR was carried out with 60 Vbeta primers and 13 Jbeta primers. TCRdb keeps only in-frame clones here, not all; method: immunoSEQ multiplex PCR. The table lists 150,000 to 200,000 clones, roughly 83% of them singletons, with around 0.26% in the top ten. Sequenced input: PBMCs. These TCRs come from a boy aged 5-17 years in good health and CMV-seronegative.

The chain carries TRBV19 and TRBJ2-1, with 10 bases fitting TRBD1. The V segment lost 4 bases and the J segment 4 bases; nucleotides outside the gene matches: 10. CDR3 length: 17 amino acids. Germline V gives CDR1 LNHDA, CDR2 SQIVND (reference sequence). CDR3 in DNA: TGTGCCAGTAGTACCTCGACAGGGGGCCTGGGTTACAATGAGCAGTTCTTC. This translates into CASSTSTGGLGYNEQFF.

The chain joins TRBV6-5 to TRBJ1-2, with 9 nucleotides matching TRBD1. Germline V lookup: CDR1 MNHEY, CDR2 SVGAGI. With 4 bases clipped from V and 7 bases from J, the junction kept 10 bases outside the gene matches. The CDR3 loop spans 15 amino acids. CDR3 in DNA: TGTGCCAGCAGTTGGGGTGGACAGGGGCTCAGTGGCTACACCTTC. Amino acids: CASSWGGQGLSGYTF.

V usage is TRBV5-4 and J usage is TRBJ2-1; maybe TRBD2 (6 bases). Germline V lookup: CDR1 SGHNT, CDR2 YYREEE (reference sequence). The CDR3 contains 15 residues. V was clipped by 2 bases and J by 0 bases, with 9 bases between them. CDR3 residues: CASSFVGSSYNEQFF. In DNA form, the CDR3 reads TGTGCCAGCAGCTTTGTCGGGAGCTCCTACAATGAGCAGTTCTTC.

The chain has TRBV10-1 and TRBJ2-7; 10 nucleotides match TRBD1. The J segment lost 0 bases and the V segment lost 0 bases, leaving 11 bases of the junction unmatched. The CDR3 totals 19 residues. Germline CDR1 reads WNHNN; CDR2 reads SYGVQD (reference sequence). The CDR3 DNA reads as TGCGCCAGCAGTGAGTCGGTCAATTCCGGGGACAGGGGCTCCTACGAGCAGTACTTC. Its translation: CASSESVNSGDRGSYEQYF.

The chain combines TRBV27 with TRBJ1-6, with D tentatively TRBD1 (6 bases). The CDR3 has 13 amino acids. Germline assignment: CDR1 MNHEY and CDR2 SMNVEV (reference sequence). The germline V and J ends were trimmed by 8 bases and 8 bases, with 13 bases remaining between them. CDR3 in amino acids: CASGPQGYSPLHF. CDR3 sequence (DNA): TGTGCCAGCGGGCCACAGGGTTATTCACCCCTCCACTTT.

CDR3 sequence reads: CASSTSLQAYTEAFF. The CDR3 DNA reads as TGTGCCAGCAGTACCTCACTTCAGGCGTACACTGAAGCTTTCTTT. The chain joins TRBV27 to TRBJ1-1; D call uncertain. The germline V gene encodes CDR1 MNHEY and CDR2 SMNVEV (reference sequence). This CDR3 has 15 amino acids. Trimming cost V 5 bases and J 3 bases, with 16 bases left between them.

The table lists this clone with a few counts. The chain recombines TRBV6-4 with TRBJ1-5, with TRBD1 as a possible D gene (5 bases). Trimming removed 3 bases at V and 3 bases at J, with 6 bases between. CDR1 and CDR2 (germline): MRHNA, SNTAGT. The CDR3 is made up of 13 amino acids. The CDR3 loop is CASSEGDNQPQHF. For the CDR3, the DNA is TGTGCCAGCAGTGAAGGGGACAATCAGCCCCAGCATTTT.

CDR3 nucleotide sequence: TGTGCCAGCAGTTTAGTTGGACAGGGGTGGAATGAGGCCAATCAGCCCCAGCATTTT. Residues: CASSLVGQGWNEANQPQHF. This rearrangement joins TRBV28 to TRBJ1-5; TRBD1 aligns across 9 bases. Per germline, CDR1 MDHEN and CDR2 SYDVKM. This CDR3 has 19 residues. V gave up 2 bases and J gave up 3 bases; unmatched junction bases: 14.

This chain connects TRBV11-2 to TRBJ2-7; 10 nucleotides agree with TRBD2. V gave up 2 bases and J gave up 1 base; unmatched junction bases: 2. CDR1 and CDR2 from the germline V gene are SGHAT and FQNNGV. The CDR3 is 15 amino acids. CDR3 sequence: CASSLLAGESYEQYF. CDR3 DNA: TGTGCCAGCAGCTTACTAGCGGGAGAGTCCTACGAGCAGTACTTC.

This chain uses TRBV27 with TRBJ2-7; 12 nucleotides align to TRBD2. CDR3 length: 18 residues. CDR1 is MNHEY and CDR2 is SMNVEV in the germline V gene (reference sequence). V trimming: 5 bases; J trimming: 6 bases; junction bases outside the gene matches: 17. The CDR3 DNA reads TGTGCCAGCAGTATGTCCGACGGACTAGCGGGGACCCCTGCCGAGCAGTACTTC. Amino acids: CASSMSDGLAGTPAEQYF.

The chain uses TRBV6-1 and TRBJ2-5, with TRBD1 identical over 10 bases. CDR1 MNHNS and CDR2 SASEGT come from the germline V gene. J was trimmed by 5 bases and V by 4 bases; bases with no gene match: 4. The length of the CDR3 is 14 residues. In DNA form, the CDR3 reads TGTGCCAGCAGTGCCCCGACAGGGGGCGAGACCCAGTACTTC. It is translated as CASSAPTGGETQYF.